Below, one TCR beta chain is given with its context. Trimming stripped 4 bases from V and 4 bases from J, with 7 bases between. The germline V gene encodes CDR1 MNHNY and CDR2 SVGAGI (reference sequence). The CDR3 length is 12 residues. TCRdb keeps only in-frame clones here, not all; method: immunoSEQ multiplex PCR. The profile covers about 16,000 clones, with 65% to 75% appearing a single time and 40% to 65% taken by the ten largest. CTLA-4 blockade using ipilimumab, together with focal radiation, was received by patients with chemo-refractory metastatic non-small-cell lung cancer. The data originate from a study of radiotherapy plus CTLA-4 blockade in lung cancer.

The genes are TRBV6-6 and TRBJ1-1, with D uncertain. This receptor was taken from a human donor with non-small cell lung cancer whose response to radiotherapy plus ipilimumab could not be evaluated. The input for sequencing was peripheral blood, taken from a patient treated with radiotherapy plus ipilimumab. CDR3: CASSLQSTEAFF. The CDR3 coding sequence is TGTGCCAGCAGTTTACAGAGCACTGAAGCTTTCTTT.